Here is one TCR beta chain with its context. There is no known antigen for this receptor. No per-base quality is available; no much larger clone lies one base away. The data belong to a study of blood T cell repertoires in COVID-19 (dated by TCRdb to the early 2020s). In terms of the full investigation: Samples from collaborators originated in the United States, Italy and Spain and spanned both the acute and convalescent phases of COVID-19. The material from the prospective study consisted of cDNA or gDNA derived from T cells, B-cell-depleted T cells, or PBMCs. The dataset comprised deeply sampled blood TCRbeta repertoires from subjects exposed to, actively infected with, or recovered from COVID-19. The repertoires were released in a freely available public database intended as a resource for research on the immune response to SARS-CoV-2. The samples were drawn from two sources: the first 160 participants of the ongoing ImmuneRACE study, and fewer than 1,500 subjects contributed by 6 global collaborators. Sample metadata almost always included a de-identified subject ID, COVID-19 status, age in years and sex. Where available, HLA class I and class II types were taken from metadata supplied by the sample provider and were not determined by assay-based typing.

One collaborating source in Seattle enrolled patients while the patients were actively infected and followed the patients over time throughout the course of disease. The collaborating institutions used their own protocols to collect whole blood in K2EDTA tubes. For TCRbeta analysis, collaborators shipped samples as frozen whole blood, isolated PBMCs, or DNA extracted from either of those sample types. TCRbeta CDR3 regions were amplified from genomic DNA using the immunoSEQ Assay, a bias-controlled multiplex PCR. The original pipeline was this. Within the assay, amplification of reference gene primers was used to estimate how many nucleated cells each sample contained. Sequence reads were collapsed and filtered to measure the absolute abundance of every unique TCRbeta CDR3 rearrangement. Productive Simpson clonality was computed per sample as the square root of Simpson's diversity index over productive rearrangements. TCRdb provides this immuneACCESS table in a form limited to in-frame rearrangements. Some clones are lacking; in checked studies, under half of them reflect an unresolved V gene, and why the rest are absent is not known. The V and J calls and clone size are taken from that table; D and trimming were inferred from the DNA. This sample comprises around 430,000 clones, around 88% of them detected only once. Together, the top ten hold around an eighth of the sample.

Study-wide conclusions, independent of this receptor: The amount of clinical and demographic metadata varied by source and participant and was provided uncurated.

This receptor was identified in a woman aged 45 to 65 with COVID-19, enrolled during active disease. The source material was peripheral blood.

CDR3 reads: CASSLGQGAEAFF. The DNA sequence is as follows: TGCGCCAGCAGCTTGGGACAGGGGGCTGAAGCTTTCTTT. The rearranged chain carries TRBV5-1 and TRBJ1-1; 9 bases in the middle match TRBD1. The germline V gene gives CDR1 as SGHRS and CDR2 as YFSETQ. The cysteine opens and the phenylalanine closes a CDR3 of 13 amino acids. Just CDR3 DNA is preserved here, 39 bases in frame from base 1. V is pruned by 0 bases and J by 6 bases, leaving 0 bases of the junction without a gene match.